Below are 17 T cell receptor beta chains sequenced from a single sample in a study of T cell responses to AZD1222 COVID-19 vaccine. The table came from immunoSEQ multiplex PCR; TCRdb's copy has only in-frame clones and leaves some out. The data show 100,000 to 150,000 clones, approximately 90% seen once. This specimen consisted of peripheral blood, obtained 28 days after the second AZD1222 dose. The receptors were sampled from an adult who received the AZD1222 COVID-19 vaccine.

The genes are TRBV24-1 and TRBJ1-2; D uncertain. The length of the CDR3 is 14 residues. Germline loops: CDR1 KGHDR, CDR2 SFDVKD. Trimming cost V 3 bases and J 8 bases, with 15 bases left between them. CDR3 in DNA: TGTGCCACCAGTGATCCCCGGAGGCCCTTCGGCTACACCTTC. It is translated as CATSDPRRPFGYTF.

This chain links TRBV5-5 with TRBJ1-2; D not certain. Trimming took off 2 bases at V and 0 bases at J, with 14 bases between the two ends. The germline V gene encodes CDR1 SGHKS and CDR2 YYEKEE (reference sequence). The CDR3 length is 16 residues. CDR3 protein: CASSFFFGVANYGYTF. In DNA, the CDR3 is TGTGCCAGCAGCTTTTTTTTTGGTGTAGCTAACTATGGCTACACCTTC.

The chain has TRBV19 and TRBJ1-1; 7 bases fit TRBD1. With 7 bases clipped from V and 0 bases from J, the junction kept 8 bases outside the gene matches. The CDR3 covers 15 residues. Germline values: CDR1 LNHDA, CDR2 SQIVND (reference sequence). The CDR3 is CASKEDRSMNTEAFF. The CDR3, as DNA: TGTGCCAGTAAGGAGGACAGGTCGATGAACACTGAAGCTTTCTTT.

The chain uses TRBV5-6 and TRBJ1-2; D is possibly TRBD1 (6 bases). CDR3 length equals 14 residues. Looked up from germline, CDR1 is SGHDT and CDR2 is YYEEEE. Trimming took off 7 bases at V and 3 bases at J, with 16 bases between the two ends. The DNA for the CDR3 is TGTGCCAGCGGTTCAGGGGAAACTGACTATGGCTACACCTTC. Translation: CASGSGETDYGYTF.

This sequence joins TRBV6-2 or TRBV6-3 and TRBJ2-7; 10 bases align to TRBD2. J gave up 0 bases and V 3 bases, and 2 bases lay outside the gene matches. This CDR3 has 15 amino acids. The germline gives CDR1 MNHEY, CDR2 SVGEGT. CDR3 in DNA: TGTGCCAGCAGTTATTGGACTAGCGGCTCCTACGAGCAGTACTTC. Its protein is CASSYWTSGSYEQYF.

The J gene is TRBJ1-2, the V gene TRBV30; D remains unclear. CDR3 length: 11 amino acids. The V and J ends lost 1 base and 4 bases respectively, with 4 bases between them. Germline V gives CDR1 GTSNPN, CDR2 SVGIG (reference sequence). CDR3 region: CAWSDRYGYTF. The CDR3 DNA is TGTGCCTGGAGTGATCGCTATGGCTACACCTTC. Full variable domain (rest looked up from reference TRBV30 and TRBJ1-2): SQTIHQWPATLVQPVGSPLSLECTVEGTSNPNLYWYRQAAGRGLQLLFYSVGIGQISSEVPQNLSASRPQDRQFILSSKKLLLSDSGFYLCAWSDRYGYTFGSGTRLTVV.

The V call is TRBV3-1 (or the pseudogene TRBV3-2), the J call TRBJ2-5, with 13 bases lining up with TRBD2. Germline V gene lookup returns CDR1 LGHDT and CDR2 YNNKEL (reference sequence). V was pared by 4 bases and J by 4 bases, with 6 bases of the junction left unmatched. CDR3 size: 16 residues. The CDR3 DNA sequence: TGTGCCAGCAGCCCCAGACTAGCGGGAGGTTCAGAGACCCAGTACTTC. It yields the protein CASSPRLAGGSETQYF.

The gene calls are TRBV5-1 and TRBJ2-7; 12 nucleotides match TRBD2. The length of the CDR3 is 16 residues. CDR1 is SGHRS, CDR2 YFSETQ, per germline. V was pared by 5 bases and J by 5 bases, with 11 bases of the junction left unmatched. The CDR3 DNA follows: TGCGCCAGCAGTACGGGACTAGCGGGCGGAGGGGACGAGCAGTACTTC. The encoded protein is CASSTGLAGGGDEQYF. Full variable domain (rest looked up from reference TRBV5-1 and TRBJ2-7): KAGVTQTPRYLIKTRGQQVTLSCSPISGHRSVSWYQQTPGQGLQFLFEYFSETQRNKGNFPGRFSGRQFSNSRSEMNVSTLELGDSALYLCASSTGLAGGGDEQYFGPGTRLTVT.

This chain joins TRBV11-1 and TRBJ2-7; D unclear. Trimming shortened V by 8 bases and J by 3 bases, and 8 bases separated the two germline ends. Germline V gives CDR1 SGHAT, CDR2 FQDESV (reference sequence). The CDR3 covers 11 residues. DNA for the CDR3: TGTGCCAGCGAAAGTTACTACGAGCAGTACTTC. It specifies CASESYYEQYF.

Comments on this clone: Relative to the germline gene, one junction end is altered; a read error may explain this. The gene calls are TRBV24-1 and TRBJ1-4; D remains ambiguous. The CDR3 contains 19 residues. Germline V gives CDR1 KGHDR, CDR2 SFDVKD. The CDR3 DNA reads as TGTGCCACCAGGGATTCTCAAAGATTCGGACCTAATGCTAATGAAAAACTGTTTTTT. Its translation is CATRDSQRFGPNANEKLFF.

This chain joins TRBV5-1 and TRBJ1-2, with 8 positions matching TRBD1. CDR3 size: 13 residues. Germline V CDR1 and CDR2: SGHRS, YFSETQ. J lost 7 bases, V lost 4 bases, and 6 bases had no gene match. As DNA, the CDR3 is TGCGCCAGCAGCCTCGGACAGGGATTTGGCTACACCTTC. Protein: CASSLGQGFGYTF.

The V gene is TRBV27, the J gene TRBJ2-7, with TRBD1 matching 9 bases. CDR3 length: 15 amino acids. V was clipped by 8 bases and J by 0 bases; unmatched bases: 8. Germline V CDR1 and CDR2: MNHEY, SMNVEV (reference sequence). CDR3 in amino acids: CASRTGTGSSYEQYF. In DNA, the CDR3 is TGTGCCAGCCGGACCGGGACAGGGAGCTCCTACGAGCAGTACTTC.

V is TRBV5-6 and J is TRBJ1-2; D is perhaps TRBD1 (6 bases). CDR3 length: 13 amino acids. Per germline, CDR1 SGHDT and CDR2 YYEEEE. V was shortened by 5 bases and J by 4 bases, with 12 bases between the two germline ends. This chain's CDR3 is CASRSDRFYGYTF. CDR3 DNA sequence: TGTGCCAGCAGATCGGACAGATTCTATGGCTACACCTTC.

The chain uses TRBV9 and TRBJ2-5; tentatively, D is TRBD1 (6 bases). Germline V gene lookup returns CDR1 SGDLS and CDR2 YYNGEE. The V and J ends lost 3 bases and 4 bases respectively, with 16 bases between them. This CDR3 has 15 residues. This CDR3 reads CASSASGVGRETQYF. The CDR3 nucleotides are TGTGCCAGCAGCGCCTCAGGGGTGGGTAGAGAGACCCAGTACTTC.

The chain combines TRBV7-9 with TRBJ2-1, with unresolved D. The CDR3 is 17 residues long. V lost 5 bases to trimming and J lost 0 bases, with 17 bases between them. Looked up from germline, CDR1 is SEHNR and CDR2 is FQNEAQ (reference sequence). The CDR3 sequence: CASSPLPGRSSYNEQFF. CDR3 DNA sequence: TGTGCCAGCAGCCCTCTTCCGGGCAGAAGCTCCTACAATGAGCAGTTCTTC.

This chain connects TRBV5-6 to TRBJ1-4; D is ambiguous. Per germline, CDR1 SGHDT and CDR2 YYEEEE. The CDR3 has 15 residues. The V and J ends lost 3 bases and 3 bases respectively, with 12 bases between them. DNA of the CDR3: TGTGCCAGCAGCTCGGGCTTTGCATCTAATGAAAAACTGTTTTTT. Residues: CASSSGFASNEKLFF.

This chain links TRBV24-1 with TRBJ2-1; 11 nucleotides align to TRBD1. Germline trimming cut 7 bases from V and 0 bases from J; bases unmatched to any gene: 10. CDR1 KGHDR and CDR2 SFDVKD come from the germline V gene. There are 18 residues in the CDR3. CDR3 in amino acids: CATRGGQGARSSYNEQFF. The CDR3 DNA follows: TGTGCCACCAGGGGAGGACAGGGGGCTCGAAGCTCCTACAATGAGCAGTTCTTC.